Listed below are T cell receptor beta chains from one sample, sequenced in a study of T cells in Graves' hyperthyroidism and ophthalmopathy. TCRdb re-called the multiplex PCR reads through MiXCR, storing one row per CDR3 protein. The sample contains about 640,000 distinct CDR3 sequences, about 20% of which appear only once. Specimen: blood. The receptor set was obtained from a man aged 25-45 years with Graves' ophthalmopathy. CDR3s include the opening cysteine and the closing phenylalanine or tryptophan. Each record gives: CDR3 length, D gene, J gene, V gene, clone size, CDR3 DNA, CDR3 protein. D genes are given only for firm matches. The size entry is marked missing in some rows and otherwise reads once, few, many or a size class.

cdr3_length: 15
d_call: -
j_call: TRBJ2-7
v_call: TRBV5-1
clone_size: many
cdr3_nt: TGCGCCAGCAGTCCCGTCCAGGGTAGCTCCTACGAGCAGTACTTC
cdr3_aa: CASSPVQGSSYEQYF

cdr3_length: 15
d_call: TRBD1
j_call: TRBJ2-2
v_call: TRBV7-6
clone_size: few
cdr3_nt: TGTGCCAGCAGCAAACAGGGGGTGAACACCGGGGAGCTGTTTTTT
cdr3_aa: CASSKQGVNTGELFF

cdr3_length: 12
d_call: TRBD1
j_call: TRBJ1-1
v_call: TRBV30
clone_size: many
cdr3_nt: TGTGCCTGCGGACAGGGGAACACTGAAGCTTTCTTT
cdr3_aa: CACGQGNTEAFF

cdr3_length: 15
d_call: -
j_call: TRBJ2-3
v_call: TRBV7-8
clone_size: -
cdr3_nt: TGTGCCAGCAGCTTAGGCAGACTCTACACAGATACGCAGTATTTT
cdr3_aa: CASSLGRLYTDTQYF

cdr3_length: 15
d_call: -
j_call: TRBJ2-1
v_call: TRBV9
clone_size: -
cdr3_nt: TGTGCCAGCAGCGTAGAAGGGAGGAGCTACAATGAGCAGTTCTTC
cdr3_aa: CASSVEGRSYNEQFF

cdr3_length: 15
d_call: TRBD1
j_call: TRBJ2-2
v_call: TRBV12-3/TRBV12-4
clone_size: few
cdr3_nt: TGTGCCAGCAGTCTGGGACAGGGGGAGGCCGGGGAGCTGTTTTTT
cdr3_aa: CASSLGQGEAGELFF

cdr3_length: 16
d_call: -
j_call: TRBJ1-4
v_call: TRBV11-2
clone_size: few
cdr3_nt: TGTGCCAGCAGCCTTACCCCCCCCGAGGGGAATTCAGAACTGTTTTTT
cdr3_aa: CASSLTPPEGNSELFF

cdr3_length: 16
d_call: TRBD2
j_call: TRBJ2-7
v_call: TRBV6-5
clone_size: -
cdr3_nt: TGTGCCAGGGGACTAGCGGTAAACCCTCCTACGGGCAAGCAGTACTTC
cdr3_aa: CARGLAVNPPTGKQYF

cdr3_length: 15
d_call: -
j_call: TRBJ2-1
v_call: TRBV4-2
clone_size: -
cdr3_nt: TGTGCCAGCAGCCAGGGTCAAGCCTCCTACAATGAGCAGTTCTTC
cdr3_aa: CASSQGQASYNEQFF

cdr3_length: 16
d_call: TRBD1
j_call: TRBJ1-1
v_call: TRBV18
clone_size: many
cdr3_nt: TGTGCCAGCTCACCAGGGACAGGTCCTATGAACACTGAAGCTTTCTTT
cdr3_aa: CASSPGTGPMNTEAFF

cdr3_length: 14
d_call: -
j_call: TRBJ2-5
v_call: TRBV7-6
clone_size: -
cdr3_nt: TGTGCCAGCAGCTTACCAGGGGTGGTGGAGACCCAGTACTTC
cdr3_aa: CASSLPGVVETQYF

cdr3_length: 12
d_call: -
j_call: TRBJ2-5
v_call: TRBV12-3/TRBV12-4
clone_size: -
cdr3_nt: TGTGCCAGCAGGAGACGAAGGGAGACCCAGTACTTC
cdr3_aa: CASRRRRETQYF

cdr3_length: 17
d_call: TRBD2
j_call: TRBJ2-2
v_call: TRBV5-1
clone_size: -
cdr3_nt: TGCGCCAGCAGCTTGGCCTCTAGCGGGGCCATGGGCGGGGAGCTGTTTTTT
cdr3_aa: CASSLASSGAMGGELFF

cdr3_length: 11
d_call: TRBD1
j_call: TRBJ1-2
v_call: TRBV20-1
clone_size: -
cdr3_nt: TGCAGGGGGACAGGAAACTATGGCTACACCTTC
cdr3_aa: CRGTGNYGYTF

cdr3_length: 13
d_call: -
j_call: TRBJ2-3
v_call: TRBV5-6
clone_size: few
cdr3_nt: TGTGCCAGCATGAAGCGCGTCTCGGATACGCAGTATTTT
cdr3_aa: CASMKRVSDTQYF

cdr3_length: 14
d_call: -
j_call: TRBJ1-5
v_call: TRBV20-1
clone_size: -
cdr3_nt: TGCAGTGCCCTGGGGGGGGGGGGCAATCAGCCCCAGCATTTT
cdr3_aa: CSALGGGGNQPQHF

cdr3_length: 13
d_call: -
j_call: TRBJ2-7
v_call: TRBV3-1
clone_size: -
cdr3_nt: TGTGCCAGCAGCCAGCCGGGACCTTTCGAGCAGTACTTC
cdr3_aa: CASSQPGPFEQYF

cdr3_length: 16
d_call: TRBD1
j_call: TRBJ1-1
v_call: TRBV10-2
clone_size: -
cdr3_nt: TGCGCCAGCAGCTCACCTCAAGGACAGGTCGGAACTGAAGCTTTCTTT
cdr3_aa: CASSSPQGQVGTEAFF

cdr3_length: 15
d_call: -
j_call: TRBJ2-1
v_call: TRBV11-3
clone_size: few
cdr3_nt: TGTGCCAGCAGCTTAATCGCGGGACCCTACAATGAGCAGTTCTTC
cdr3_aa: CASSLIAGPYNEQFF

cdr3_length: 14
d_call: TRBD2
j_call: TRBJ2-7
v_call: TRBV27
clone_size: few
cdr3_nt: TGTGCCAGCAGTTCGGAGCGGGACTCCTACGAGCAGTACTTC
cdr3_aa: CASSSERDSYEQYF

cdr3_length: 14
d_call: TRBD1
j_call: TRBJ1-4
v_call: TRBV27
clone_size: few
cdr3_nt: TGTGCCAGCAGTGCCCAGGGGGTTAATGAAAAACTGTTTTTT
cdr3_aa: CASSAQGVNEKLFF

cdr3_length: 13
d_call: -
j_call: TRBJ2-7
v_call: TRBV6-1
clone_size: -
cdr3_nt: TGTGCCAGCAGTTTTCCAGGGGTTCGGGAGCAGTACTTC
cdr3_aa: CASSFPGVREQYF

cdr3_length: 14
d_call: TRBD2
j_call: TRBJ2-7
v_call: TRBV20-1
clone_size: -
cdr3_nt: TGCAGTGCTACGATTGCGGGAGGTCCCTACGAGCAGTACTTC
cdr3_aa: CSATIAGGPYEQYF